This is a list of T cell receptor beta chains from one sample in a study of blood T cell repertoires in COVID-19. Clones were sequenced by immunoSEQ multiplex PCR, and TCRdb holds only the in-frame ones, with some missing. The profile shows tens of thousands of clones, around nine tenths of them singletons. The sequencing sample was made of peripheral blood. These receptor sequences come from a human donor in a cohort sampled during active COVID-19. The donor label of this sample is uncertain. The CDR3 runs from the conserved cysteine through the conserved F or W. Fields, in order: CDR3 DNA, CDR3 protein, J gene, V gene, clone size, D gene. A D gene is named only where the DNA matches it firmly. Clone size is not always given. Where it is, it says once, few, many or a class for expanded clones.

TGTGCCAGCAGCCCAGTGACAGGGATCCTCGAGCAGTACTTC,CASSPVTGILEQYF,TRBJ2-7,TRBV7-9,.,TRBD1
TGCGCCAGCAACCTCCCGGACACGCCTAAAAAGCAGTACTTC,CASNLPDTPKKQYF,TRBJ2-7,TRBV5-1,.,.
TGTGCCAGCAGCCCCTTCGGGGGGGAATCTGAAGCTTTCTTT,CASSPFGGESEAFF,TRBJ1-1,TRBV11-3,.,.
TGTGCCAGCAGTCCCCCAAGCGGGAGCTACGAGCAGTACTTC,CASSPPSGSYEQYF,TRBJ2-7,TRBV6-2/TRBV6-3,large,TRBD2
TGTGCCACCAGTGGTCAGGGAAGGGCTGAAGCTTTCTTT,CATSGQGRAEAFF,TRBJ1-1,TRBV24-1,.,.
TGTGCCTGGACTGCGATTTCTAGCGGGAGGGTCACAGGTACGCAGTATTTT,CAWTAISSGRVTGTQYF,TRBJ2-3,TRBV30,.,TRBD2
TGTGCCAGCTCACCCATGGGACAGGGGGGCTACGAGCAGTACTTC,CASSPMGQGGYEQYF,TRBJ2-7,TRBV18,.,TRBD1
TGTGCCAGCAGTTATAAAGCGGGAGTTACCGAGCAGTACTTC,CASSYKAGVTEQYF,TRBJ2-7,TRBV6-5,.,TRBD2
TGCGCCAGCAGCTCGGGCGGGGCCGGTCGCTACACCTTC,CASSSGGAGRYTF,TRBJ1-2,TRBV5-1,once,.
TGTGCCAGCTCAGGGGGTAGCGGAGGCACCGGGGAGCTGTTTTTT,CASSGGSGGTGELFF,TRBJ2-2,TRBV2,.,.
TGTGCCAGCTCACCACGAACCGGGGGAGGGAACATTCAGTACTTC,CASSPRTGGGNIQYF,TRBJ2-4,TRBV18,.,TRBD2
TGTGCCAGTAGTATAGTAAGGGGGCGGAGCACAGATACGCAGTATTTT,CASSIVRGRSTDTQYF,TRBJ2-3,TRBV19,.,TRBD1
TGTGCCAGTAGTGGGGGACTAGCGGGAGGAGGTATGGCCAAAAACATTCAGTACTTC,CASSGGLAGGGMAKNIQYF,TRBJ2-4,TRBV19,.,TRBD2
TGCAGTGCTAGTAAACAGGGGGCAGGAGATACGCAGTATTTT,CSASKQGAGDTQYF,TRBJ2-3,TRBV20-1,.,TRBD1
TGTGCCAGCAAACTAGGGGGCGCGGGGAACACCGGGGAGCTGTTTTTT,CASKLGGAGNTGELFF,TRBJ2-2,TRBV28,.,TRBD1
TGTGCCACCAGTGGGGCAGCGGAGCATTTCACAGATACGCAGTATTTT,CATSGAAEHFTDTQYF,TRBJ2-3,TRBV24-1,.,.
TGCAGTGCTAGTAAGAGAGAGACCCAGTACTTC,CSASKRETQYF,TRBJ2-5,TRBV20-1,.,.
TGTGCCAGCAGTCGACAGGGAGTTACTGAAGCTTTCTTT,CASSRQGVTEAFF,TRBJ1-1,TRBV5-5,.,TRBD1
TGTGCCAGTAGTACCCTGACAGGGGGCGAAGGCTATGGCTACACCTTC,CASSTLTGGEGYGYTF,TRBJ1-2,TRBV19,.,TRBD1
TGTGCCAGCAGTGAAAGTCTGTGGCCATGGGGCTACACCTTC,CASSESLWPWGYTF,TRBJ1-2,TRBV6-1,.,.
TGCGCCAGCAAGGGGACTTCCCCTGGGGCCAACGTCCTGACTTTC,CASKGTSPGANVLTF,TRBJ2-6,TRBV10-2,.,.
TGTGCCAGCAGCTCAGACAGGTGGGTTGAAGCTTTCTTT,CASSSDRWVEAFF,TRBJ1-1,TRBV12-3/TRBV12-4,.,.
TGTGCCAGCCTGGGACAGAAATACGAGCAGTACTTC,CASLGQKYEQYF,TRBJ2-7,TRBV6-5,.,TRBD1
TGTGCCAGCTCCAGGTCTTACAATGAGCAGTTCTTC,CASSRSYNEQFF,TRBJ2-1,TRBV11-2,.,.
TGTGCCAGCAGCTCACAAGAGAACACTGAAGCTTTCTTT,CASSSQENTEAFF,TRBJ1-1,TRBV5-8,.,.
TGTGCCTGGAGAACTAGCGGGCGGTTATCCTACGAGCAGTACTTC,CAWRTSGRLSYEQYF,TRBJ2-7,TRBV30,.,TRBD2
TGTGCTAGTGGTCAGGGGTGGAGTGAGCAGTTCTTC,CASGQGWSEQFF,TRBJ2-1,TRBV12-5,.,.
TGCGCCAGCAGCCCGGGACAGGGTATGCACGAGCAGTACTTC,CASSPGQGMHEQYF,TRBJ2-7,TRBV5-1,.,TRBD1
TGTGCCTGGAGTCGAATCCGGACAGATAACGGCTACACCTTC,CAWSRIRTDNGYTF,TRBJ1-2,TRBV30,.,.
TGTGCCAGCAATCCAAGGGGCAGGGGCACTGAAGCTTTCTTT,CASNPRGRGTEAFF,TRBJ1-1,TRBV6-5,.,.
TGTGCCAGCAGTTACTTACAGAACTATGGCTACACCTTC,CASSYLQNYGYTF,TRBJ1-2,TRBV6-5,.,.
TGTGCCAGCGATGCCCAGCGGGAGTTCAATGAGCAGTTCTTC,CASDAQREFNEQFF,TRBJ2-1,TRBV6-5,.,TRBD2
TGTGCCAGCAGTGAAGCTAGACATGGGCTCCCTCTCTACGAGCAGTACTTC,CASSEARHGLPLYEQYF,TRBJ2-7,TRBV6-1,.,.
TGTGCCAGCAGCCAGGGACTAGCGGGAGGATACGAGCAGTACTTC,CASSQGLAGGYEQYF,TRBJ2-7,TRBV5-4,.,TRBD2
TGTGCCAGCGTCGACAGGGTTCTGAAGGAGATTTATGGCTACACCTTC,CASVDRVLKEIYGYTF,TRBJ1-2,TRBV2,.,TRBD1
TGTGCCAGCAGGTCGGGGAGATCACCCCTCCACTTT,CASRSGRSPLHF,TRBJ1-6,TRBV5-4,.,.
TGTGCCAGCAGCTGGTCGGGAGGAAGCTCCTACAATGAGCAGTTCTTC,CASSWSGGSSYNEQFF,TRBJ2-1,TRBV28,.,TRBD2
TGTGCCACCCGCCAGGGATATAGCAATCAGCCCCAGCATTTT,CATRQGYSNQPQHF,TRBJ1-5,TRBV24-1,.,.
TGTGCCAGCAGCTTGGCAGGGGGCTTCGAGCAGTACTTC,CASSLAGGFEQYF,TRBJ2-7,TRBV7-9,.,TRBD1
TGTGCCAGCAGCATAGGACTAGCGGGAGTAGAGACCCAGTACTTC,CASSIGLAGVETQYF,TRBJ2-5,TRBV5-6,.,TRBD2
TGTGCCAGCAGCAGGGACAGGGTTTACAATGAGCAGTTCTTC,CASSRDRVYNEQFF,TRBJ2-1,TRBV3-1/TRBV3-2,.,TRBD1
TGTGCCAGTACACCCGGGAGGTATGGCTACACCTTC,CASTPGRYGYTF,TRBJ1-2,TRBV19,.,.
TGTGCCAGCAGCTTGGACATCTATGGCTACACCTTC,CASSLDIYGYTF,TRBJ1-2,TRBV11-2,.,.
TGTGCCAGCAGCGCCCCCCGGGACAGAATTAATGAAAAACTGTTTTTT,CASSAPRDRINEKLFF,TRBJ1-4,TRBV21-1,.,.
TGTGCCAGCAGCTTGATGGGGGCATACAATGAGCAGTTCTTC,CASSLMGAYNEQFF,TRBJ2-1,TRBV5-4,once,.
TGTGCCAGCAGCCGGGACAGGGGGATATACAATGAGCAGTTCTTC,CASSRDRGIYNEQFF,TRBJ2-1,TRBV2,once,TRBD1
TGCGCCAGCAGCTTGGAAGGGACAGGGGGCTACAATGAGCAGTTCTTC,CASSLEGTGGYNEQFF,TRBJ2-1,TRBV5-1,.,TRBD1
TGTGCCAGCAGCCCCCGGGAGGGACGCACAGATACGCAGTATTTT,CASSPREGRTDTQYF,TRBJ2-3,TRBV7-9,.,TRBD2
TGTGCCACGAGCCTCTCTGGGGCCAACGTCCTGACTTTC,CATSLSGANVLTF,TRBJ2-6,TRBV24-1,once,.
TGCGCCAGCAGCCAAGAAGGTACCTCGGGTTACGAGCAGTACTTC,CASSQEGTSGYEQYF,TRBJ2-7,TRBV4-1,.,.
TGTGCCAGCAGCTTGAGCTCCAGGGGTGATGAGCAGTTCTTC,CASSLSSRGDEQFF,TRBJ2-1,TRBV5-6,once,.
TGTGCCAGTAGTATCGGGGTAAGGACTGAAGCTTTCTTT,CASSIGVRTEAFF,TRBJ1-1,TRBV19,.,.
TGTGCCAGTAGTCCCAATCCGGGACAGGGTCGCACTGAAGCTTTCTTT,CASSPNPGQGRTEAFF,TRBJ1-1,TRBV19,.,TRBD1
TGTGCCAGCAGCTTGGGACAGGGATTTAACACTGAAGCTTTCTTT,CASSLGQGFNTEAFF,TRBJ1-1,TRBV7-8,.,TRBD1
TGTGCCAGCAGTATAACCGTCCCGGTTGAGCAGTTCTTC,CASSITVPVEQFF,TRBJ2-1,TRBV6-5,once,.
TGTGCCAGCAGCTTGATGCTAGCGGGAGACGGGGAGACCCAGTACTTC,CASSLMLAGDGETQYF,TRBJ2-5,TRBV5-6,.,TRBD2
TGTGCCAGCAGTGAGTTGGCAGACTATGGCTACACCTTC,CASSELADYGYTF,TRBJ1-2,TRBV2,.,.
TGCGCCAGCAGCCCGCGGGGAGGGCAGACCGAAGCTTTCTTT,CASSPRGGQTEAFF,TRBJ1-1,TRBV5-1,.,.
TGTGCCAGCAGTTTTATGACAGGGCCCGGCACTGAAGCTTTCTTT,CASSFMTGPGTEAFF,TRBJ1-1,TRBV27,.,TRBD1
TGCGCCAGCAGCTTGAAAGGGGACTATGGCTACACCTTC,CASSLKGDYGYTF,TRBJ1-2,TRBV5-1,.,.